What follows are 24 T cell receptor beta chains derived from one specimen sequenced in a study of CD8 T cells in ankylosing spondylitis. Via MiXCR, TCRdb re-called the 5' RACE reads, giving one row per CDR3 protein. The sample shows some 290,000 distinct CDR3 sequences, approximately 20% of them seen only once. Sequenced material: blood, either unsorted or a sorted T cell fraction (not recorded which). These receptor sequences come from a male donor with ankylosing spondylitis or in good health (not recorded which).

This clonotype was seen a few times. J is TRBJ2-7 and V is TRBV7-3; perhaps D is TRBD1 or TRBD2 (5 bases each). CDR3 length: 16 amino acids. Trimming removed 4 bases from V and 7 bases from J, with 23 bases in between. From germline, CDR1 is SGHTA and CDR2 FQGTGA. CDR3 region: CASSSNQMESGGEQYV. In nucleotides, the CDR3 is TGTGCCAGCAGCTCGAACCAAATGGAGTCTGGGGGAGAGCAGTACGTC.

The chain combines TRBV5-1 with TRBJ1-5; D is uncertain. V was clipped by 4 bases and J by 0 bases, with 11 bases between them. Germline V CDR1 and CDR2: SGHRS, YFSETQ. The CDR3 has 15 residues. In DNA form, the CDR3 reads TGCGCCAGCAGCCCGGGTGGGTATAGCAATCAGCCCCAGCATTTT. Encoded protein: CASSPGGYSNQPQHF.

For the CDR3, the DNA is TGCAGTGCTAGTCTGGGGAGGACTAGCAATCAGCCCCAGCATTTT. This gives the protein CSASLGRTSNQPQHF. This chain uses TRBV20-1 with TRBJ1-5; no clear D gene. Germline CDR1 is DFQATT and CDR2 is SNEGSKA (reference sequence). Between the trimmed V and J ends, which lost 3 bases and 0 bases, there was a span of 12 bases. The CDR3 covers 15 residues.

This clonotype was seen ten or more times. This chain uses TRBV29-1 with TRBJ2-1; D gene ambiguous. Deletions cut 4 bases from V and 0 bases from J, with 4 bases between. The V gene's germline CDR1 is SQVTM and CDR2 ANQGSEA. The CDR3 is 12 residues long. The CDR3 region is CSVAFSYNEQFF. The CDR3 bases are TGCAGCGTTGCCTTCTCCTACAATGAGCAGTTCTTC.

CDR3 protein: CASSHLRRVPGTQYF. Written as DNA, the CDR3 is TGTGCCAGCAGCCACTTACGGCGGGTCCCTGGGACCCAGTACTTC. This chain uses TRBV3-1 with TRBJ2-5; D might be TRBD2 (5 bases). The CDR3 runs to 15 residues. V gave up 3 bases and J gave up 7 bases, with 18 bases separating them. From germline, CDR1 is LGHDT and CDR2 YNNKEL (reference sequence).

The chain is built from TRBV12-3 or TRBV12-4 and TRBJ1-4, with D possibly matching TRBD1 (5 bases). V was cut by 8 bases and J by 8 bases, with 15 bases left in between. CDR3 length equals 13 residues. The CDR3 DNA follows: TGTGCCAGCGGAGCAGCAGGGCGAGAAAAACTGTTTTTT. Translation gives CASGAAGREKLFF.

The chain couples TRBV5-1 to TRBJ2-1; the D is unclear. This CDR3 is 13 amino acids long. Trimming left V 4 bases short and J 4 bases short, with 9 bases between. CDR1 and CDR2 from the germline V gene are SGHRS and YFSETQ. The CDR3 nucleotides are TGCGCCAGCAGCACCGAGCTGTACAATGAGCAGTTCTTC. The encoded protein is CASSTELYNEQFF.

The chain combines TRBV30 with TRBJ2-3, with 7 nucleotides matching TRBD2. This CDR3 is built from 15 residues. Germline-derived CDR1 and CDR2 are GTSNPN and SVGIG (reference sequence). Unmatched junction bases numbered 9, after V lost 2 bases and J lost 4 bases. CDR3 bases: TGTGCCTGGAGTCAGGGAAGCGGGGAGGCAGATACGCAGTATTTT. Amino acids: CAWSQGSGEADTQYF.

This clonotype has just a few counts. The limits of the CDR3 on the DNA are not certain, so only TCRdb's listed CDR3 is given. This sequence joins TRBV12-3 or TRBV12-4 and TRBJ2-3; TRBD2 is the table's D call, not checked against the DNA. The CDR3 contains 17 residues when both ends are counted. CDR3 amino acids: CASSSSGTSGTTDTQYF.

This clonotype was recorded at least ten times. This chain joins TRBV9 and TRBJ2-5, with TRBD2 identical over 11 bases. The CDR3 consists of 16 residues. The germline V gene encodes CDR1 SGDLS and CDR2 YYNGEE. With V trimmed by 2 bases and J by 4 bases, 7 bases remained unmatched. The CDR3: CASSVDLAGGGETQYF. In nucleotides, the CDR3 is TGTGCCAGCAGCGTCGATCTAGCGGGGGGTGGAGAGACCCAGTACTTC.

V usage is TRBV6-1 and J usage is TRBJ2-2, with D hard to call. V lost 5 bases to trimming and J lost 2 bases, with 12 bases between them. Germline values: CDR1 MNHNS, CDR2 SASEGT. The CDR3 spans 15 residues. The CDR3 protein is CASSWQLRNTGELFF. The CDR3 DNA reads TGTGCCAGCAGTTGGCAACTACGTAACACCGGGGAGCTGTTTTTT.

The DNA for the CDR3 is TGCGCCAGCAGCTTGTGGGGGCAGACGAACACTGAAGCTTTCTTT. This translates into CASSLWGQTNTEAFF. The chain links TRBV5-1 to TRBJ1-1, with D possibly being TRBD1 (6 bases). Between the trimmed V and J ends, which lost 1 base and 1 base, there was a span of 11 bases. CDR3 length equals 15 residues. CDR1 is SGHRS, CDR2 YFSETQ, per germline.

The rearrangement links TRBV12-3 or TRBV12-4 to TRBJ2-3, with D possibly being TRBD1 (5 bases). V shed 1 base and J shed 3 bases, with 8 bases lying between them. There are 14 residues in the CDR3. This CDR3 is CASSLDAGTDTQYF. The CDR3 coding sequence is TGTGCCAGCAGTTTAGATGCAGGGACAGATACGCAGTATTTT.

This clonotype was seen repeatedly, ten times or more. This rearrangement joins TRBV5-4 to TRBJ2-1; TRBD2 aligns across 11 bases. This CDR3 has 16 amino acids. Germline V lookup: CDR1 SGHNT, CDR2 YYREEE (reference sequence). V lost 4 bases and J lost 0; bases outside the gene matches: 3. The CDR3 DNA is TGTGCCAGCAGCCGACTAGCGGGGCCCTCCTACAATGAGCAGTTCTTC. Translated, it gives CASSRLAGPSYNEQFF.

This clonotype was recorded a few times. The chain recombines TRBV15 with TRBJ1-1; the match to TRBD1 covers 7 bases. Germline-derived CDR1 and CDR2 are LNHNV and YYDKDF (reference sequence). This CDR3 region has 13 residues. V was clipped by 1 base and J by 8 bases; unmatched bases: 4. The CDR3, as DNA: TGTGCCACCAGCAGAGTGGGGGGACAGGAAGCTTTCTTT. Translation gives CATSRVGGQEAFF.

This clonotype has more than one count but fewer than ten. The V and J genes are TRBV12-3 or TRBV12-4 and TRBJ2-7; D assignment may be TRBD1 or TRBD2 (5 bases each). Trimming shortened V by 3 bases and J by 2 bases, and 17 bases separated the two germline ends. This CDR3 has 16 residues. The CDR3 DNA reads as TGTGCCAGCAGTTTGTCGGGGCACGATGGGCCCTACGAGCAGTACGTC. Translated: CASSLSGHDGPYEQYV.

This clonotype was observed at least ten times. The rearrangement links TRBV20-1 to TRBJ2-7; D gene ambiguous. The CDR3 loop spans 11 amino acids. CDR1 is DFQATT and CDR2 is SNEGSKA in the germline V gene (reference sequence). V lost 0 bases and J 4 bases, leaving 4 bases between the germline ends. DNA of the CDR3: TGCAGTGCTAGAGAGGGATACGAGCAGTACGTC. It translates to CSAREGYEQYV.

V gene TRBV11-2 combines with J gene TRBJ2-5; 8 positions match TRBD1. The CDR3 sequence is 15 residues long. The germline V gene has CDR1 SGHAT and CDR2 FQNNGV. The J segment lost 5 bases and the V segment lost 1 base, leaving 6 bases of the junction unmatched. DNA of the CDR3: TGTGCCAGCAGCTTAGTCAGGGGGCTAATTGAGACCCAGTACTTC. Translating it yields CASSLVRGLIETQYF.

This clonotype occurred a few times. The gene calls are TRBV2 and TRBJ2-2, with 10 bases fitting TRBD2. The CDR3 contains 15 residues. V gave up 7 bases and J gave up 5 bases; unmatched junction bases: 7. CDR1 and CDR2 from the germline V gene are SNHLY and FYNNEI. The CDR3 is CASIPSSGGTGELFF. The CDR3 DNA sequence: TGTGCCAGCATCCCGAGTAGCGGGGGGACCGGGGAGCTGTTTTTT.

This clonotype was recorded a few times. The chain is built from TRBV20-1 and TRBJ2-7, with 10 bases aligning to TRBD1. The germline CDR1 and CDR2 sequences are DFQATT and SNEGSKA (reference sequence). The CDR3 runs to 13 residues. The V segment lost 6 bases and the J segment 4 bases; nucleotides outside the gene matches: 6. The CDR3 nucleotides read TGCAGTGCACTTGGACAGGGGGAGTACGAGCAGTACGTC. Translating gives CSALGQGEYEQYV.

DNA for the CDR3: TGCGCCAGCAGCTTGGACGGGAGCAAAAACATTCAGTACTTC. Translated, it gives CASSLDGSKNIQYF. The V and J genes are TRBV5-1 and TRBJ2-4; a possible D gene is TRBD2 (6 bases). V was cut by 0 bases and J by 3 bases, with 7 bases left in between. Germline V CDR1 and CDR2: SGHRS, YFSETQ. The CDR3 has 14 amino acids.

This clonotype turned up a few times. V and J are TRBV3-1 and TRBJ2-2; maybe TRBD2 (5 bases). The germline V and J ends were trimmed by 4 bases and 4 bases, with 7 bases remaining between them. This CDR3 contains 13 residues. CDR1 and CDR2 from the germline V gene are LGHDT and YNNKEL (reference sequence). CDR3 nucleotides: TGTGCCAGCAGCCCCACTAGCACCGGGGAGCTGTTTTTT. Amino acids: CASSPTSTGELFF. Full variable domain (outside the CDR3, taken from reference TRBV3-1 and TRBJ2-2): DTAVSQTPKYLVTQMGNDKSIKCEQNLGHDTMYWYKQDSKKFLKIMFSYNNKELIINETVPNRFSPKSPDKAHLNLHINSLELGDSAVYFCASSPTSTGELFFGEGSRLTVL.

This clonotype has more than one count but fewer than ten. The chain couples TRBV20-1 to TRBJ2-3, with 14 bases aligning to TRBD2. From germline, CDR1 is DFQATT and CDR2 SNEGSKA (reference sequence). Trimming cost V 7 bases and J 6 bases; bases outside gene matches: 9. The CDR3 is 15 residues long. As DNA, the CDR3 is TGCAGTGTTTACGAGGGACTAGCGGGAGAGGATACGCAGTATTTT. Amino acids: CSVYEGLAGEDTQYF.

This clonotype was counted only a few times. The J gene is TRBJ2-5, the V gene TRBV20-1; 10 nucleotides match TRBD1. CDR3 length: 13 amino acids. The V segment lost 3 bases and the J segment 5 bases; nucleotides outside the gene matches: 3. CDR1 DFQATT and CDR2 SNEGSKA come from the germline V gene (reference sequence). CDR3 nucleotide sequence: TGCAGTGCTAGGGGACAGGGGAGGGAGACCCAGTACTTC. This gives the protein CSARGQGRETQYF.